The T cell receptor beta chain described here comes from a study of CD8+CD57+ T cells in acquired aplastic anemia. Study information: Sorted CD4+ and CD8+ cells yielded around 3.2 ug of DNA on average.

This clonotype was seen repeatedly, ten times or more. The antigen remains unidentified. Study-level results: Around 29 shared CD8+ CDR3s appeared highly expressed within patients' immunodominant clones.

The authors sequenced patients whose flow cytometry had shown CD8+CD57+ cell expansion. Patients had undergone no therapy by the time their blood was sampled. V was clipped by 3 bases and J by 9 bases, with 12 bases between them. The CDR3 is 13 residues long. Germline lookup yields CDR1 LNHNV and CDR2 YYDKDF (reference sequence). CDR3 and TCR beta VDJ profiling relied on genomic DNA as the template. A single record per CDR3 protein comes from TCRdb applying MiXCR to the reads. This table has roughly 170,000 distinct CDR3 sequences, 48% appearing once. Sequences were obtained from sorted CD4+, CD8+, or CD8+CD57+ T cells (not recorded which) from PBMCs. The V call is TRBV15, the J call TRBJ2-1; possible D gene TRBD2, 6 bases. This sequence was found in a human donor with aplastic anemia. CDR3 DNA: TGTGCCACCAGCAGGATTAACGGGGGTGAGCAGTTCTTC. Protein: CATSRINGGEQFF.